Detailed here is one TCR beta chain. The data stem from a study of blood T cell repertoires in COVID-19. About the study: COVID-19 samples, acute and convalescent, were from the United States, Italy and Spain. PBMCs, B-cell-depleted T cells, or T cells provided the cDNA or gDNA that made up the material.

This CDR3 has 14 amino acids. V lost 6 bases, J lost 3 bases, and 2 bases stayed unmatched. Germline loops: CDR1 MNHEY, CDR2 SVGAGI. Per the study methods: Reference gene primer amplification yielded estimated nucleated cell counts. Measured with immunoSEQ multiplex PCR; TCRdb has only the in-frame clones, and not every one. V and J calls and clone size are those listed in that table; D and trimming were worked out from the DNA. The data contain 150,000 to 200,000 clones, more than 75% of them seen just once; the ten biggest clones take up 3.5% to 4.5%. The sequencing input was peripheral blood. This chain uses TRBV6-5 with TRBJ2-7; 13 positions match TRBD2. The receptor's source is a man aged 18 to 29 with active or convalescent COVID-19. CDR3 amino acids: CASRGTSGNYEQYF. As DNA, the CDR3 is TGTGCCAGCAGGGGGACTAGCGGGAACTACGAGCAGTACTTC.